This T cell receptor beta chain was sequenced in a study of blood T cell repertoires in COVID-19. Clones were sequenced by immunoSEQ multiplex PCR, and TCRdb holds only the in-frame ones, with some missing. The repertoire includes approximately 70,000 clones, about 91% of them detected once, and approximately 4.8% sits in the top ten. CDR3 length equals 12 residues. V was shortened by 2 bases and J by 3 bases, with 5 bases between the two germline ends. The germline V gene has CDR1 KGHSH and CDR2 LQKENI. The chain has TRBV18 and TRBJ2-7; D unresolved. This receptor was obtained from a woman aged 60-70 years with active COVID-19. Sequencing used peripheral blood. CDR3 coding DNA: TGTGCCAGCTCACCAGGCCACTACGAGCAGTACTTC. Translation gives CASSPGHYEQYF. Drawing the rest from reference TRBV18 and TRBJ2-7, the complete variable domain is NAGVMQNPRHLVRRRGQEARLRCSPMKGHSHVYWYRQLPEEGLKFMVYLQKENIIDESGMPKERFSAEFPKEGPSILRIQQVVRGDSAAYFCASSPGHYEQYFGPGTRLTVT.